This TCR beta chain comes out of a study of blood T cell repertoires in COVID-19. Study overall: Whether acute or convalescent, the COVID-19 samples came from the United States, Italy and Spain. In each case, the material was cDNA or gDNA derived from T cells, B-cell-depleted T cells, or PBMCs.

Sequencing used immunoSEQ multiplex PCR; TCRdb keeps in-frame clones, though not all of them. This sample has fewer than 200,000 clones, with approximately 92% found just once. The CDR3 extends over 17 amino acids. V dropped 4 bases and J dropped 1 base, with 14 bases sitting between them. CDR1 LNHDA and CDR2 SQIVND come from the germline V gene (reference sequence). Source material: peripheral blood. This chain uses TRBV19 with TRBJ1-6, with D unresolved. This clonotype was sampled from a woman aged 50 to 65 with acute or convalescent COVID-19. The CDR3 sequence is CASSTPRGRSYNSPLHF. CDR3 in DNA: TGTGCCAGTAGTACCCCTCGGGGTCGGTCCTATAATTCACCCCTCCACTTT.